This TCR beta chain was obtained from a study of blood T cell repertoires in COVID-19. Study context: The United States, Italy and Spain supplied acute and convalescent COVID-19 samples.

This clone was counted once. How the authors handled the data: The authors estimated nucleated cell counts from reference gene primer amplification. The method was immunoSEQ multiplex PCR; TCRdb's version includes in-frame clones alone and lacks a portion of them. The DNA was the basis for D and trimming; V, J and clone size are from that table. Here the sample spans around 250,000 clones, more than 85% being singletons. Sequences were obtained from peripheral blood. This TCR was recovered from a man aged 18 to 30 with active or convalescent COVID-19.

As DNA, the CDR3 is TGTGCCAGCAGCACCGATGGACAGGGGAACATTCAGTACTTC. Translated, it gives CASSTDGQGNIQYF. The chain combines TRBV5-6 with TRBJ2-4, with 9 bases matching TRBD1. CDR1 SGHDT and CDR2 YYEEEE come from the germline V gene. V dropped 4 bases and J dropped 7; count of bases not matched to a gene: 6. The CDR3 is 14 residues long.